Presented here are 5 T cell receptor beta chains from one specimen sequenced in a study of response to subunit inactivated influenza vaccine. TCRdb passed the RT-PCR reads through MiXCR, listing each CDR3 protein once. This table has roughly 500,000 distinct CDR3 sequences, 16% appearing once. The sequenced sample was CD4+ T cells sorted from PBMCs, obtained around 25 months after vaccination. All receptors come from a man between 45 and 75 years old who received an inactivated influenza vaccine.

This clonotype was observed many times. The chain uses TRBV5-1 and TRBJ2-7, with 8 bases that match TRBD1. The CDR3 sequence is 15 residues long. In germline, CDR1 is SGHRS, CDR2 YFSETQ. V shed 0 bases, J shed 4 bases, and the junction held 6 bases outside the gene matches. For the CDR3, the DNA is TGCGCCAGCAGCTTGGGAGAGGACAGGGCGTACGAGCAGTACTTC. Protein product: CASSLGEDRAYEQYF.

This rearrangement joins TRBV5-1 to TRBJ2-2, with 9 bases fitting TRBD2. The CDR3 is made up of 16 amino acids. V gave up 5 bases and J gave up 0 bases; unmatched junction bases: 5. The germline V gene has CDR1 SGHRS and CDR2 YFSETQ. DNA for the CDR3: TGCGCCAGCAGACCAGCGGGGGGAACGAACACCGGGGAGCTGTTTTTT. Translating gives CASRPAGGTNTGELFF.

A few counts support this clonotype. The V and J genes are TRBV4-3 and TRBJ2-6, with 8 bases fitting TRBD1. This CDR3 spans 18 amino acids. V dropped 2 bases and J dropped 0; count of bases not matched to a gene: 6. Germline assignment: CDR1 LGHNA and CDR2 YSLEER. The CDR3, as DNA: TGCGCCAGCAGCCAACAGACAGGGGCTTACTCTGGGGCCAACGTCCTGACTTTC. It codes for CASSQQTGAYSGANVLTF.

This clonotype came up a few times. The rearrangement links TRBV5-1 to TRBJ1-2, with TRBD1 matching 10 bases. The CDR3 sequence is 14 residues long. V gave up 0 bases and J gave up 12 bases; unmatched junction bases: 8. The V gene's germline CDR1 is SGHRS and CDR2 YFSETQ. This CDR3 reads CASSLGQGASVHTF. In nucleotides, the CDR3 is TGCGCCAGCAGCTTGGGACAGGGGGCTTCCGTACACACCTTC.

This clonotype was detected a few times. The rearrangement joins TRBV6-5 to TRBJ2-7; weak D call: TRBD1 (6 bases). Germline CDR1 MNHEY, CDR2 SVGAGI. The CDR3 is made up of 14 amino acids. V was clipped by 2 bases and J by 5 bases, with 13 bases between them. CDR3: CASSYAVGADEQYF. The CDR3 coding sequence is TGTGCCAGCAGTTACGCGGTGGGGGCTGACGAGCAGTACTTC.